Presented here are 2 T cell receptor beta chains from one specimen sequenced in a study of T-cell memory formation after mild COVID-19. MiXCR, applied by TCRdb to the 5' RACE reads, yields one record per CDR3 protein. The profile covers 6,000 to 7,000 distinct CDR3 sequences, with roughly 20% appearing a single time and 50% to 70% taken by the ten largest. Sequenced material: PBMCs or a T cell subset sorted from them (not recorded which). These receptors originate from an adult woman who had mild COVID-19 (a few samples of this study predate the infection). Cell type and time point are not known.

J is TRBJ2-7 and V is TRBV7-3, with D perhaps TRBD1 (5 bases). V gave up 0 bases and J gave up 4 bases, with 10 bases separating them. Germline CDR1 and CDR2: SGHTA and FQGTGA. The CDR3 covers 14 residues. Written as DNA, the CDR3 is TGTGCCAGCAGCTTAACAGGGTCAGGGTACGAGCAGTACGTC. Its translation: CASSLTGSGYEQYV.

The gene calls are TRBV27 and TRBJ1-1, with D possibly being TRBD1 (5 bases). The CDR3 has 15 amino acids. Germline values: CDR1 MNHEY, CDR2 SMNVEV (reference sequence). Trimming removed 5 bases from V and 5 bases from J, with 18 bases in between. CDR3 protein: CASSLIMGGGTEAFF. In nucleotides, the CDR3 is TGTGCCAGCAGTCTCATCATGGGGGGTGGGACTGAAGCTTTCTTT.